The clone carrying this T cell receptor beta chain was recorded a few times. The antigen remains undetermined. This CDR3 comprises 17 residues. The V end was cut by 2 bases, the J end by 0 bases, with 14 bases between. CDR1 GTSNPN and CDR2 SVGIG come from the germline V gene (reference sequence). Here immunoSEQ multiplex PCR was the method, and the copy in TCRdb shows in-frame clones only, minus some. The data hold about 770,000 clones, with around 70% observed a single time. The data stem from a study of shared clonotypes between healthy human individuals. Notes on the study in general: Naive subsets generally exceeded memory subsets in estimated richness.

Material: memory CD4+ T cells sorted from blood. Subset defined: CD45RA-negative fraction. The origin of this receptor is a woman aged 30 to 39 in good health. The V call is TRBV30, the J call TRBJ1-6; D unresolved. CDR3 DNA sequence: TGTGCCTGGAGTACGAGGGCAGTGAGCTCCTATAATTCACCCCTCCACTTT. This codes for CAWSTRAVSSYNSPLHF. The full variable domain, its missing parts supplied by reference TRBV30 and TRBJ1-6, is SQTIHQWPATLVQPVGSPLSLECTVEGTSNPNLYWYRQAAGRGLQLLFYSVGIGQISSEVPQNLSASRPQDRQFILSSKKLLLSDSGFYLCAWSTRAVSSYNSPLHFGNGTRLTVT.